This T cell receptor beta chain was sequenced in a study of PD-L1 blockade in urothelial cancer. V lost 5 bases and J 8 bases, leaving 13 bases between the germline ends. Per the germline V gene, CDR1 is SEHNR and CDR2 is FQNEAQ (reference sequence). The CDR3 totals 13 residues. This clone has a single count. Profiling relied on immunoSEQ multiplex PCR, and the TCRdb table lists in-frame clones only, not all of them. The sample lists about 52,000 clones, roughly 80% occurring once. The sequenced sample was PBMCs, obtained around atezolizumab (anti-PD-L1) treatment. This rearrangement joins TRBV7-9 to TRBJ1-5, with D possibly being TRBD1 (5 bases). This clonotype was obtained from a man aged 65 to 79 with urothelial cancer. The DNA of the CDR3 is TGTGCCAGCAGCAAACGACAGCATGAGCCCCAGCATTTT. Its translation: CASSKRQHEPQHF.